This is a list of T cell receptor beta chains from one sample in a study of cytomegalovirus exposure and HLA in healthy donors. This table comes from immunoSEQ multiplex PCR, and its TCRdb copy is limited to in-frame clones, with some not included. The table includes about 200,000 clones, around 83% detected once. Material for sequencing was PBMCs. The receptors were sampled from a woman aged 50 to 60 in good health and CMV-seropositive. CDR3s include the opening cysteine and the closing phenylalanine or tryptophan. The D gene is left open where the match is weak. Clone size appears in some rows only: once, few, many, or a class for an expanded clone.

D,size,V,J,length,DNA,CDR3
NA,NA,TRBV19,TRBJ2-3,13,TGTGCCAGTCGCCAGGGCTCGTCAGATACGCAGTATTTT,CASRQGSSDTQYF
TRBD2,NA,TRBV7-2,TRBJ2-2,15,TGTGCCAGCAGCTTGATAGCGGGGGTAGCCGGGGAGCTGTTTTTT,CASSLIAGVAGELFF
NA,once,TRBV15,TRBJ2-7,15,TGTGCCACCAGCAGAGATTCTCACGGGACCTACGAGCAGTACTTC,CATSRDSHGTYEQYF
NA,NA,TRBV7-9,TRBJ1-1,14,TGTGCCAGCAGCTTAAACAGCCAGAACACTGAAGCTTTCTTT,CASSLNSQNTEAFF
TRBD1,once,TRBV19,TRBJ1-6,15,TGTGCCAGTAATCAACGAGACAGGGTTAATTCACCCCTCCACTTT,CASNQRDRVNSPLHF
NA,NA,TRBV7-7,TRBJ1-1,18,TGTGCTAGCAGCCTATGGGAGGGCCGTAGGGGAGGGGGTACTGAAGCTTTCTTT,CASSLWEGRRGGGTEAFF
NA,NA,TRBV7-2,TRBJ1-3,16,TGTGCCAGCAGCCCCCCGCGGGGGCTCGGGAAGAACACCATATATTTT,CASSPPRGLGKNTIYF
NA,NA,TRBV7-2,TRBJ1-1,14,TGTGCCAGCAGCAAGGGGTTTTGGGGCACTGAAGCTTTCTTT,CASSKGFWGTEAFF
NA,NA,TRBV19,TRBJ1-5,13,TGTGCCAGTAGTATTAACAGGGTTCAGCCCCAGCATTTT,CASSINRVQPQHF
NA,few,TRBV19,TRBJ1-4,13,TGTGCCAGTAGTGGGGTGTCGGGAGAAAAACTGTTTTTT,CASSGVSGEKLFF
TRBD2,NA,TRBV11-2,TRBJ2-5,17,TGTGCCAGCAGCTTATTGGCTAGCGGGGGGGCAAGGGAGACCCAGTACTTC,CASSLLASGGARETQYF
NA,NA,TRBV9,TRBJ2-1,14,TGTGCCAGCGGCGGGCCTCTACGGGGCAATGAGCAGTTCTTC,CASGGPLRGNEQFF
NA,few,TRBV6-5,TRBJ1-2,13,TGTGCCAGCAGTTACTCTGCAGGTTCTGGCTACACCTTC,CASSYSAGSGYTF
NA,few,TRBV11-3,TRBJ2-2,14,TGTGCCAGCAGCTCACTACAGGACACCGGGGAGCTGTTTTTT,CASSSLQDTGELFF